Given below is one T cell receptor beta chain in context. The target antigen is unknown. The table came from immunoSEQ multiplex PCR; TCRdb's copy has only in-frame clones and leaves some out. The sample contains fewer than 70,000 clones, 85% to 90% of which appear only once. This record comes from a study of T cell responses to AZD1222 COVID-19 vaccine. Study-level points and caveats: All repertoire sampling was performed exclusively after the peak T cell response. Donors were chiefly white British, with a greater number of females, and clonal diversity was perhaps underestimated. Seropositivity was recorded at baseline in only 6 or 7 AZD1222 recipients.

The CDR3 is made up of 13 amino acids. Per germline, CDR1 MNHEY and CDR2 SVGAGI. V was trimmed by 7 bases and J by 3 bases, leaving 12 bases between them. Whether given at about 4 or about 12 weeks, second doses were pooled. This chain connects TRBV6-5 to TRBJ1-2; D call uncertain. The source is an adult who received the AZD1222 COVID-19 vaccine. The starting material was peripheral blood, obtained 28 days after the second AZD1222 dose. CDR3: CASMGSGHYGYTF. As DNA, the CDR3 is TGTGCCAGCATGGGAAGCGGGCACTATGGCTACACCTTC.